This T cell receptor (beta chain) was identified during a study of high-grade serous ovarian cancer treatment subgroups. Study details: Samples averaged approximately 13,000 reads and some 7,500 unique TCR beta rearrangements.

Overall study findings and caveats: Without spatial data, bulk sequencing limits insight into HGSC tumor diversity.

The CDR3 runs 15 residues. V was shortened by 6 bases and J by 3 bases, with 18 bases between the two germline ends. Germline lookup yields CDR1 SGHDT and CDR2 YYEEEE. Only in-frame clones appear in the TCRdb table, and some are missing; sequencing was by immunoSEQ multiplex PCR. The table lists some 7,000 clones, around 79% of them singletons. Comment on this clone: Its antigen is currently unknown.

The tumor samples were collected prior to definitive surgery or chemotherapy. Material: tumor tissue. The genes are TRBV5-6 and TRBJ1-1; the D gene is possibly TRBD1 (5 bases). The TCR sequence derives from a human donor with high-grade serous ovarian cancer. CDR3 region: CASTMGRGLDTEAFF. The CDR3 region has the DNA TGTGCCAGCACCATGGGACGGGGGTTGGACACTGAAGCTTTCTTT.